What follows describes a single TCR beta chain. V trimming: 4 bases; J trimming: 6 bases; junction bases outside the gene matches: 7. CDR3 length: 15 residues. Germline V lookup: CDR1 SQVTM, CDR2 ANQGSEA. This record comes from a study of OX40 agonist ivuxolimab in advanced cancers. The wider study: Dose-escalation cases comprised hepatocellular carcinoma, melanoma, renal cell or head and neck cancer.

Produced via immunoSEQ multiplex PCR; TCRdb's table is partial and in-frame only. The sample lists tens of thousands of clones, more than 85% seen once, with about 13% in the top ten. The sequencing here drew on CD4+ or CD8+ T cells sorted from blood, taken in a trial of the OX40 agonist ivuxolimab. The sequence came from an adult with an advanced solid tumor such as melanoma, head and neck, liver or kidney cancer. The V gene is TRBV29-1, the J gene TRBJ2-2; 11 positions match TRBD2. The CDR3 sequence: CSVVSGRAKAGELFF. The CDR3 DNA follows: TGCAGCGTTGTTAGCGGGAGGGCCAAGGCCGGGGAGCTGTTTTTT.